These 19 T cell receptor beta chains were all obtained from the same sample, sequenced in a study of control samples from healthy donors and cancer patients. TCRdb's copy holds only in-frame clones and misses some; the assay was immunoSEQ multiplex PCR. The sample includes 100,000 or so clones, around four fifths of them seen just once. Sequences were obtained from blood. The receptor set was obtained from a woman between 45 and 65 years old in good health.

In DNA, the CDR3 is TGCAGCGTTGAAACCGGGACAGGATCCTACGAGCAGTACTTC. Its translation: CSVETGTGSYEQYF. The V call is TRBV29-1, the J call TRBJ2-7; TRBD1 matches 8 bases. This CDR3 region has 14 residues. Germline assignment: CDR1 SQVTM and CDR2 ANQGSEA. J was trimmed by 1 base and V by 2 bases; bases with no gene match: 4.

The chain recombines TRBV5-5 with TRBJ1-2, with 7 bases fitting TRBD1. There are 16 residues in the CDR3. Germline V lookup: CDR1 SGHKS, CDR2 YYEKEE (reference sequence). The ends lost 4 bases at V and 2 bases at J; junction bases unmatched: 11. DNA for the CDR3: TGTGCCAGCAGCCGAAACTTAGACAGGGTGAACTATGGCTACACCTTC. The encoded protein is CASSRNLDRVNYGYTF.

V gene TRBV28 combines with J gene TRBJ2-3; possibly TRBD1 for D (6 bases). This CDR3 is built from 16 residues. V was trimmed by 3 bases and J by 3 bases, leaving 16 bases between them. The germline V gene encodes CDR1 MDHEN and CDR2 SYDVKM. The CDR3 sequence: CASSLPLRQVTDTQYF. The CDR3 nucleotides are TGTGCCAGCAGTTTGCCTCTAAGACAGGTTACAGATACGCAGTATTTT.

The chain has TRBV27 and TRBJ2-3; D remains unclear. V shed 6 bases and J shed 1 base, with 5 bases lying between them. Germline loops: CDR1 MNHEY, CDR2 SMNVEV (reference sequence). The CDR3 sequence is 12 residues long. CDR3 amino acids: CASSPRTDTQYF. The CDR3 DNA reads as TGTGCCAGCAGCCCACGCACAGATACGCAGTATTTT.

The chain joins TRBV19 to TRBJ1-5; TRBD1 agrees at 7 bases. The CDR3 sequence is 14 residues long. The germline V gene encodes CDR1 LNHDA and CDR2 SQIVND (reference sequence). J gave up 5 bases and V 5 bases, and 6 bases lay outside the gene matches. This CDR3 is CASSSRQGYQPQHF. Here the CDR3 DNA reads TGTGCCAGTAGTTCGCGACAGGGCTATCAGCCCCAGCATTTT.

This clone occurred a few times. This rearrangement joins TRBV5-4 to TRBJ2-7; TRBD2 might be the D (5 bases). The length of the CDR3 is 13 residues. The V gene lost 0 bases and the J gene lost 6 bases, with 10 bases spanning the gap. Germline V gene sequence: CDR1 SGHNT, CDR2 YYREEE (reference sequence). The CDR3 DNA sequence: TGTGCCAGCAGCTTGGGAGTGAGCGGCGAGCAGTACTTC. Translation gives CASSLGVSGEQYF.

The V gene is TRBV7-3, the J gene TRBJ1-2; possible D gene TRBD1, 6 bases. There are 13 residues in the CDR3. CDR1 is SGHTA and CDR2 is FQGTGA in the germline V gene. V lost 2 bases and J 8 bases, leaving 12 bases between the germline ends. CDR3 amino acids: CASSLDRSSGYTF. The CDR3 DNA is TGTGCCAGCAGCTTAGACAGGTCATCGGGCTACACCTTC.

In this sample, this clone turned up once. The chain links TRBV15 to TRBJ2-1; 8 bases agree with TRBD1. Germline V lookup: CDR1 LNHNV, CDR2 YYDKDF (reference sequence). The CDR3 consists of 13 residues. V was pared by 3 bases and J by 10 bases, with 5 bases of the junction left unmatched. In DNA form, the CDR3 reads TGTGCCACCAGCAGTAGAGGGACAGGAGAGCAGTTCTTC. It encodes CATSSRGTGEQFF.

The genes are TRBV5-4 and TRBJ2-4, with TRBD2 identical over 9 bases. The CDR3 has 14 residues. V lost 4 bases, J lost 5 bases, and 4 bases stayed unmatched. Germline V gives CDR1 SGHNT, CDR2 YYREEE (reference sequence). CDR3: CASSNSGGENIQYF. In DNA form, the CDR3 reads TGTGCCAGCAGCAATAGCGGGGGAGAAAACATTCAGTACTTC.

J is TRBJ1-1 and V is TRBV11-2, with 8 bases that match TRBD1. The germline V gene encodes CDR1 SGHAT and CDR2 FQNNGV. The V and J ends lost 3 bases and 4 bases, in that order; junction bases with no gene match: 4. This CDR3 spans 14 amino acids. The CDR3 loop reads CASSFPTGATEAFF. Here the CDR3 DNA reads TGTGCCAGCAGCTTTCCGACAGGGGCCACTGAAGCTTTCTTT.

The chain is built from TRBV4-3 and TRBJ1-3; a possible D gene is TRBD1 (5 bases). CDR3 length equals 18 residues. V was cut by 0 bases and J by 1 base, with 16 bases left in between. Germline CDR1 LGHNA, CDR2 YSLEER. CDR3 DNA: TGCGCCAGCAGCCAAGATCTGGTCAGGGTAGGGTCTGGAAACACCATATATTTT. It is translated as CASSQDLVRVGSGNTIYF.

The rearrangement uses TRBV6-5 and TRBJ2-3; 9 bases are a match to TRBD2. Germline V gene lookup returns CDR1 MNHEY and CDR2 SVGAGI. This CDR3 is built from 14 residues. The J segment lost 13 bases and the V segment lost 0 bases, leaving 8 bases of the junction unmatched. The CDR3 here is CASSYSPGLAEKYF. Here the CDR3 DNA reads TGTGCCAGCAGTTACTCACCGGGACTAGCCGAGAAGTATTTT.

CDR3 bases: TGTGCCAGCAGTTACTCGATAGCGGGAATTGACAATGAGCAGTTCTTC. It yields the protein CASSYSIAGIDNEQFF. This chain links TRBV6-6 with TRBJ2-1; TRBD2 matches at 8 bases. Per germline, CDR1 MNHNY and CDR2 SVGAGI (reference sequence). After removal of 0 bases from V and 5 bases from J, the junction contained 6 bases not matched to a gene. The CDR3 is made up of 16 amino acids.

The rearrangement links TRBV3-1 (or the pseudogene TRBV3-2) to TRBJ2-1; no clear D gene. Trimming took off 0 bases at V and 4 bases at J, with 10 bases between the two ends. The CDR3 covers 15 residues. Germline V lookup: CDR1 LGHDT, CDR2 YNNKEL (reference sequence). CDR3 sequence: CASSQDFPSYNEQFF. DNA of the CDR3: TGTGCCAGCAGCCAAGATTTCCCAAGTTACAATGAGCAGTTCTTC.

Concerning this clone: Other DNA sequences in the sample encode the same CDR3. For the CDR3, the DNA is TGTGCCATCAGTGAGTCGTATGGCTACACCTTC. This sequence encodes CAISESYGYTF. The chain couples TRBV10-3 to TRBJ1-2; no reliable D call. Germline loops: CDR1 ENHRY, CDR2 SYGVKD. The CDR3 is 11 amino acids. Trimming stripped 0 bases from V and 5 bases from J, with 1 base between.

A single count supports this clone. The chain is built from TRBV6-1 and TRBJ2-1; 7 bases fit TRBD2. There are 16 residues in the CDR3. J lost 0 bases, V lost 2 bases, and 4 bases had no gene match. Germline CDR1 and CDR2: MNHNS and SASEGT. For the CDR3, the DNA is TGTGCCAGCAGTGAATGGTCTAGCGGCTCCTACAATGAGCAGTTCTTC. Residues: CASSEWSSGSYNEQFF.

This chain links TRBV27 with TRBJ2-7, with D perhaps TRBD1 (6 bases). V shed 5 bases and J shed 2 bases, with 19 bases lying between them. Germline CDR1 is MNHEY and CDR2 is SMNVEV (reference sequence). This CDR3 region has 16 residues. The DNA of the CDR3 is TGTGCCAGCAGTCCCCTCCGCGACAGGTTTGCCTACGAGCAGTACTTC. Its protein is CASSPLRDRFAYEQYF.

The CDR3 protein is CASSSWTGGFIPLHF. In DNA, the CDR3 is TGTGCCAGCAGTTCATGGACAGGAGGTTTTATACCCCTCCACTTT. V usage is TRBV27 and J usage is TRBJ1-6, with TRBD1 matching 7 bases. The CDR3 sequence is 15 residues long. CDR1 and CDR2 (germline): MNHEY, SMNVEV (reference sequence). The junction had 12 bases not matched to a gene; V was cut back by 4 bases and J by 12 bases.

V and J are TRBV6-6 and TRBJ1-5; 7 bases match TRBD1. V lost 6 bases to trimming and J lost 0 bases; unmatched junction nucleotides: 5. This CDR3 is 15 amino acids long. Per germline, CDR1 MNHNY and CDR2 SVGAGI (reference sequence). The CDR3 DNA reads as TGTGCCAGCAGGCCGACAGGGACTAGCAATCAGCCCCAGCATTTT. This translates into CASRPTGTSNQPQHF.